The rows below give T cell receptor beta chains drawn from one sample of a study of T cell responses to AZD1222 COVID-19 vaccine. Assay used: immunoSEQ multiplex PCR; TCRdb lists only in-frame clones, some missing. Of about 150,000 clones in the sample, 80% to 90% were seen once. Sequenced material: peripheral blood, taken 28 days after the second AZD1222 dose. All receptors derive from an adult who received the AZD1222 COVID-19 vaccine. Each CDR3 is given with its conserved first and last residue. D genes are given only for firm matches. Some rows have no size entry. The others give once, few or many, or a class for an expanded clone.

V gene: TRBV7-2; J gene: TRBJ2-5; D gene: -; clone size: -; CDR3 protein: CASSSLVQETQYF; CDR3 DNA: TGTGCCAGCAGCTCCCTGGTCCAAGAGACCCAGTACTTC
V gene: TRBV5-4; J gene: TRBJ1-1; D gene: -; clone size: once; CDR3 protein: CASSSKGGNTEAFF; CDR3 DNA: TGTGCCAGCAGCTCGAAGGGCGGTAACACTGAAGCTTTCTTT
V gene: TRBV6-5; J gene: TRBJ1-5; D gene: TRBD1; clone size: -; CDR3 protein: CASSMQGGSNQPQHF; CDR3 DNA: TGTGCCAGCAGTATGCAGGGGGGGAGCAATCAGCCCCAGCATTTT
V gene: TRBV19; J gene: TRBJ2-5; D gene: TRBD1; clone size: -; CDR3 protein: CASSNRGGQETQYF; CDR3 DNA: TGTGCCAGTAGCAACAGGGGTGGGCAAGAGACCCAGTACTTC
V gene: TRBV2; J gene: TRBJ1-1; D gene: TRBD1; clone size: -; CDR3 protein: CASSGGGQGNSNTEAFF; CDR3 DNA: TGTGCCAGCAGTGGGGGGGGACAGGGCAATTCGAACACTGAAGCTTTCTTT
V gene: TRBV5-1; J gene: TRBJ1-4; D gene: -; clone size: -; CDR3 protein: CASSSGESWEKLFF; CDR3 DNA: TGCGCCAGCAGTTCAGGGGAAAGTTGGGAAAAACTGTTTTTT
V gene: TRBV2; J gene: TRBJ1-4; D gene: TRBD1; clone size: -; CDR3 protein: CASSVGQGNEKLFF; CDR3 DNA: TGTGCCAGCAGTGTGGGACAGGGGAATGAAAAACTGTTTTTT
V gene: TRBV7-9; J gene: TRBJ1-1; D gene: -; clone size: -; CDR3 protein: CASSSGPTGNTEAFF; CDR3 DNA: TGTGCCAGCAGCTCCGGTCCCACGGGGAACACTGAAGCTTTCTTT
V gene: TRBV28; J gene: TRBJ2-1; D gene: TRBD1; clone size: -; CDR3 protein: CASSLGQVLYNEQFF; CDR3 DNA: TGTGCCAGCAGTCTCGGACAGGTGCTCTACAATGAGCAGTTCTTC
V gene: TRBV29-1; J gene: TRBJ2-1; D gene: TRBD2; clone size: -; CDR3 protein: CSVGLAGGLSYNEQFF; CDR3 DNA: TGCAGCGTTGGGCTAGCGGGAGGGCTTAGTTACAATGAGCAGTTCTTC
V gene: TRBV3-1/TRBV3-2; J gene: TRBJ1-4; D gene: -; clone size: once; CDR3 protein: CASSQDLRQIELFF; CDR3 DNA: TGTGCCAGCAGCCAAGATCTTCGGCAGATCGAACTGTTTTTT
V gene: TRBV6-5; J gene: TRBJ2-7; D gene: -; clone size: -; CDR3 protein: CASRDRTVISYEQYF; CDR3 DNA: TGTGCCAGCAGGGATCGGACTGTAATCTCCTACGAGCAGTACTTC
V gene: TRBV29-1; J gene: TRBJ2-7; D gene: TRBD2; clone size: -; CDR3 protein: CSVSPWGGEQYF; CDR3 DNA: TGCAGCGTCTCCCCCTGGGGGGGCGAGCAGTACTTC
V gene: TRBV29-1; J gene: TRBJ2-3; D gene: -; clone size: -; CDR3 protein: CSVAGTASTDTQYF; CDR3 DNA: TGCAGCGTTGCCGGGACCGCTAGCACAGATACGCAGTATTTT
V gene: TRBV9; J gene: TRBJ2-3; D gene: -; clone size: -; CDR3 protein: CASSVALWTPLDTQYF; CDR3 DNA: TGTGCCAGCAGCGTAGCTCTATGGACTCCTCTTGATACGCAGTATTTT
V gene: TRBV6-5; J gene: TRBJ1-5; D gene: -; clone size: -; CDR3 protein: CASSPQGINQPQHF; CDR3 DNA: TGTGCCAGCAGCCCCCAGGGTATCAATCAGCCCCAGCATTTT
V gene: TRBV2; J gene: TRBJ1-5; D gene: -; clone size: once; CDR3 protein: CASSEGGGYQPQHF; CDR3 DNA: TGTGCCAGCAGTGAAGGGGGCGGGTATCAGCCCCAGCATTTT
V gene: TRBV5-4; J gene: TRBJ2-2; D gene: -; clone size: -; CDR3 protein: CASSFGPNTGELFF; CDR3 DNA: TGTGCCAGCAGCTTCGGGCCCAATACCGGGGAGCTGTTTTTT
V gene: TRBV19; J gene: TRBJ2-5; D gene: -; clone size: -; CDR3 protein: CASSLQRGYRETQYF; CDR3 DNA: TGTGCCAGTAGTCTCCAGAGGGGATATAGGGAGACCCAGTACTTC
V gene: TRBV2; J gene: TRBJ1-5; D gene: -; clone size: -; CDR3 protein: CASRGVSANQPQHF; CDR3 DNA: TGTGCCAGCAGGGGGGTGTCCGCTAATCAGCCCCAGCATTTT
V gene: TRBV7-9; J gene: TRBJ2-1; D gene: -; clone size: -; CDR3 protein: CASSQWRQGKDEQFF; CDR3 DNA: TGTGCCAGCAGCCAATGGAGGCAGGGTAAGGATGAGCAGTTCTTC
V gene: TRBV6-1; J gene: TRBJ2-1; D gene: -; clone size: once; CDR3 protein: CASSEQKGYEQFF; CDR3 DNA: TGTGCCAGCAGTGAACAGAAGGGGTATGAGCAGTTCTTC
V gene: TRBV29-1; J gene: TRBJ2-1; D gene: TRBD1; clone size: -; CDR3 protein: CSVGQGRNEQFF; CDR3 DNA: TGCAGCGTGGGACAGGGCCGCAATGAGCAGTTCTTC
V gene: TRBV12-5; J gene: TRBJ1-2; D gene: -; clone size: -; CDR3 protein: CASAGVANYGYTF; CDR3 DNA: TGTGCTAGTGCGGGGGTAGCTAACTATGGCTACACCTTC
V gene: TRBV10-2; J gene: TRBJ2-5; D gene: TRBD1; clone size: -; CDR3 protein: CASRGTGVGEQYF; CDR3 DNA: TGCGCCAGCCGAGGGACAGGAGTAGGGGAGCAGTACTTC
V gene: TRBV5-1; J gene: TRBJ2-1; D gene: TRBD2; clone size: -; CDR3 protein: CASTRSGSSYNEQFF; CDR3 DNA: TGCGCCAGCACCAGGAGCGGGAGCTCCTACAATGAGCAGTTCTTC
V gene: TRBV6-5; J gene: TRBJ2-5; D gene: -; clone size: few; CDR3 protein: CASSYSLATEGTQYF; CDR3 DNA: TGTGCCAGCAGTTACTCGCTAGCTACTGAGGGGACCCAGTACTTC
V gene: TRBV29-1; J gene: TRBJ1-1; D gene: -; clone size: once; CDR3 protein: CSSLAPKAEAFF; CDR3 DNA: TGCAGCTCCCTCGCCCCCAAGGCTGAAGCTTTCTTT
V gene: TRBV6-5; J gene: TRBJ1-4; D gene: -; clone size: -; CDR3 protein: CASRKETGVLEKLFF; CDR3 DNA: TGTGCCAGCAGGAAAGAAACCGGGGTGTTGGAAAAACTGTTTTTT
V gene: TRBV5-1; J gene: TRBJ2-2; D gene: -; clone size: -; CDR3 protein: CASSKRPGSNTGELFF; CDR3 DNA: TGCGCCAGCAGCAAGCGGCCAGGGTCGAACACCGGGGAGCTGTTTTTT
V gene: TRBV2; J gene: TRBJ1-5; D gene: -; clone size: -; CDR3 protein: CASRRTAGSSQPQHF; CDR3 DNA: TGTGCCAGCAGAAGGACAGCAGGTAGTAGTCAGCCCCAGCATTTT
V gene: TRBV3-1/TRBV3-2; J gene: TRBJ1-1; D gene: -; clone size: -; CDR3 protein: CASSQDQGRVNTEAFF; CDR3 DNA: TGTGCCAGCAGCCAAGATCAAGGCAGGGTGAACACTGAAGCTTTCTTT
V gene: TRBV7-2; J gene: TRBJ2-3; D gene: TRBD2; clone size: few; CDR3 protein: CASSDLAGGPTSTDTQYF; CDR3 DNA: TGTGCCAGCAGCGATCTAGCGGGAGGACCTACTAGCACAGATACGCAGTATTTT
V gene: TRBV15; J gene: TRBJ2-7; D gene: TRBD2; clone size: -; CDR3 protein: CATSSPIKGGRVSYEQYF; CDR3 DNA: TGTGCCACCAGCTCCCCGATTAAAGGCGGGAGGGTCTCCTACGAGCAGTACTTC
V gene: TRBV30; J gene: TRBJ1-4; D gene: -; clone size: -; CDR3 protein: CAWSRGRYGKLFF; CDR3 DNA: TGTGCCTGGAGTCGGGGCCGGTACGGAAAACTGTTTTTT
V gene: TRBV24-1; J gene: TRBJ2-3; D gene: TRBD2; clone size: -; CDR3 protein: CATSERTSRETDTQYF; CDR3 DNA: TGTGCCACCAGTGAAAGGACTAGCCGGGAGACAGATACGCAGTATTTT
V gene: TRBV6-6; J gene: TRBJ1-4; D gene: -; clone size: -; CDR3 protein: CASSPGGLGNEKLFF; CDR3 DNA: TGTGCCAGCAGTCCCGGGGGCCTGGGTAATGAAAAACTGTTTTTT
V gene: TRBV7-3; J gene: TRBJ2-1; D gene: -; clone size: once; CDR3 protein: CASSSLPRNEQFF; CDR3 DNA: TGTGCCAGCAGCTCGCTCCCAAGGAATGAGCAGTTCTTC
V gene: TRBV19; J gene: TRBJ1-2; D gene: TRBD1; clone size: -; CDR3 protein: CASTKGQWENGYTF; CDR3 DNA: TGTGCCAGTACCAAGGGACAGTGGGAGAATGGCTACACCTTC
V gene: TRBV24-1; J gene: TRBJ2-2; D gene: -; clone size: -; CDR3 protein: CATSDLGAGELFF; CDR3 DNA: TGTGCCACCAGTGATCTGGGTGCCGGGGAGCTGTTTTTT
V gene: TRBV12-3/TRBV12-4; J gene: TRBJ1-2; D gene: -; clone size: -; CDR3 protein: CASGEGGYGYTF; CDR3 DNA: TGTGCCAGCGGGGAGGGGGGCTATGGCTACACCTTC
V gene: TRBV7-3; J gene: TRBJ2-5; D gene: -; clone size: -; CDR3 protein: CASSPRDQPGETQYF; CDR3 DNA: TGTGCCAGCAGCCCGAGAGACCAGCCGGGAGAGACCCAGTACTTC
V gene: TRBV7-3; J gene: TRBJ2-3; D gene: -; clone size: -; CDR3 protein: CASSTGDTQYF; CDR3 DNA: TGTGCCAGCAGCACAGGAGATACGCAGTATTTT
V gene: TRBV6-5; J gene: TRBJ2-7; D gene: -; clone size: -; CDR3 protein: CASSPASRISYEQYF; CDR3 DNA: TGTGCCAGCAGCCCCGCTAGCCGAATCTCCTACGAGCAGTACTTC
V gene: TRBV9; J gene: TRBJ2-2; D gene: TRBD2; clone size: -; CDR3 protein: CASRQLAGSGELFF; CDR3 DNA: TGTGCCAGTCGACAACTAGCGGGGTCCGGGGAGCTGTTTTTT
V gene: TRBV27; J gene: TRBJ1-1; D gene: -; clone size: -; CDR3 protein: CASSSWGLGTEAFF; CDR3 DNA: TGTGCCAGCAGTTCGTGGGGTCTGGGCACTGAAGCTTTCTTT
V gene: TRBV7-3; J gene: TRBJ2-2; D gene: -; clone size: -; CDR3 protein: CASSLIGTGELFF; CDR3 DNA: TGTGCCAGCAGCTTAATCGGAACCGGGGAGCTGTTTTTT
V gene: TRBV7-2; J gene: TRBJ2-7; D gene: -; clone size: -; CDR3 protein: CASSLADGNSYEQYF; CDR3 DNA: TGTGCCAGCAGCTTAGCGGACGGCAACTCCTACGAGCAGTACTTC
V gene: TRBV3-1/TRBV3-2; J gene: TRBJ1-2; D gene: -; clone size: once; CDR3 protein: CASSYGTGDYTF; CDR3 DNA: TGTGCCAGCAGCTACGGTACCGGGGACTACACCTTC
V gene: TRBV2; J gene: TRBJ2-3; D gene: TRBD2; clone size: -; CDR3 protein: CASSPRLAGETDTQYF; CDR3 DNA: TGTGCCAGCAGTCCTAGACTAGCGGGAGAAACAGATACGCAGTATTTT